These 29 T cell receptor beta chains share one sample of origin, sequenced in a study of control samples from healthy donors and cancer patients. TCRdb keeps only in-frame clones here, not all; method: immunoSEQ multiplex PCR. Of 150,000 or so clones detected, about 92% appear once; the ten largest clones hold over 2%. The source material was blood. All receptors come from a woman aged 45-60 years in good health.

The gene calls are TRBV7-9 and TRBJ1-1; D may be TRBD1 (5 bases). Trimming cost V 4 bases and J 3 bases, with 9 bases left between them. The CDR3 is made up of 13 amino acids. Germline V gene sequence: CDR1 SEHNR, CDR2 FQNEAQ (reference sequence). The CDR3 DNA is TGTGCCAGCAGCTCCCAGGGTTACACTGAAGCTTTCTTT. It translates to CASSSQGYTEAFF.

The chain joins TRBV19 to TRBJ1-5, with TRBD1 matching over 12 bases. Trimming cost V 3 bases and J 7 bases; bases outside gene matches: 7. The CDR3 is made up of 16 amino acids. In germline, CDR1 is LNHDA, CDR2 SQIVND (reference sequence). CDR3 nucleotides: TGTGCCAGTAGTATCCTGGGACAGGGGGCGCGGCAGCCCCAGCATTTT. Translating it yields CASSILGQGARQPQHF.

This clone occurred once. CDR3 sequence (DNA): TGTGCCAGCATTCGCTCAGGGAGCAATCAGCCCCAGCATTTT. Its protein is CASIRSGSNQPQHF. The chain uses TRBV6-6 and TRBJ1-5, with D perhaps TRBD1 (5 bases). The CDR3 is 14 residues long. From germline, CDR1 is MNHNY and CDR2 SVGAGI (reference sequence). Trimming stripped 7 bases from V and 1 base from J, with 11 bases between.

The chain couples TRBV2 to TRBJ2-5, with D possibly TRBD1 on 6 matching bases. Trimming stripped 8 bases from V and 2 bases from J, with 9 bases between. CDR1 is SNHLY and CDR2 is FYNNEI in the germline V gene. The CDR3 consists of 12 residues. The CDR3 loop is CASLDRQETQYF. The CDR3, as DNA: TGTGCCAGCTTGGACAGACAAGAGACCCAGTACTTC.

This chain links TRBV19 with TRBJ1-2, with TRBD1 identical over 7 bases. Germline-derived CDR1 and CDR2 are LNHDA and SQIVND (reference sequence). With 7 bases clipped from V and 5 bases from J, the junction kept 7 bases outside the gene matches. This CDR3 has 13 amino acids. CDR3 in amino acids: CASNDREGYGYTF. The CDR3, as DNA: TGTGCCAGTAACGACAGGGAAGGGTATGGCTACACCTTC.

The V gene is TRBV30, the J gene TRBJ1-5; a weak D match, TRBD1 (6 bases). The CDR3 has 12 residues. Trimming stripped 5 bases from V and 2 bases from J, with 7 bases between. Germline CDR1 and CDR2: GTSNPN and SVGIG (reference sequence). The CDR3 nucleotides are TGTGCCTGGGGGGGCGGCAATCAGCCCCAGCATTTT. It codes for CAWGGGNQPQHF.

The chain has TRBV20-1 and TRBJ1-2; D is possibly TRBD1 (5 bases). V lost 3 bases, J lost 3 bases, and 11 bases lay in between. Germline lookup yields CDR1 DFQATT and CDR2 SNEGSKA (reference sequence). There are 13 residues in the CDR3. The CDR3 loop reads CSASLGEHYGYTF. In DNA form, the CDR3 reads TGCAGTGCTAGTTTAGGGGAACACTATGGCTACACCTTC.

This rearrangement joins TRBV19 to TRBJ1-2; 7 bases line up with TRBD1. The germline V gene encodes CDR1 LNHDA and CDR2 SQIVND (reference sequence). There are 11 residues in the CDR3. The V segment lost 10 bases and the J segment 6 bases; nucleotides outside the gene matches: 5. The CDR3 DNA reads as TGTGCCACCAAACAGGGGCATGGCTACACCTTC. It yields the protein CATKQGHGYTF. The complete variable domain, with remaining parts taken from reference TRBV19 and TRBJ1-2, reads DGGITQSPKYLFRKEGQNVTLSCEQNLNHDAMYWYRQDPGQGLRLIYYSQIVNDFQKGDIAEGYSVSREKKESFPLTVTSAQKNPTAFYLCATKQGHGYTFGSGTRLTVV.

The chain combines TRBV14 with TRBJ1-2; D possibly corresponds to TRBD1 (5 bases). Germline CDR1 and CDR2: SGHDN and FVKESK. The CDR3 consists of 13 residues. V gave up 1 base and J gave up 4 bases, with 7 bases separating them. The CDR3 sequence: CASSQGGTYGYTF. The CDR3 nucleotides read TGTGCCAGCAGCCAAGGGGGGACCTATGGCTACACCTTC.

The J gene is TRBJ1-4, the V gene TRBV7-6; D uncertain. V gave up 6 bases and J gave up 10 bases, with 18 bases separating them. The CDR3 has 14 residues. Per the germline V gene, CDR1 is SGHVS and CDR2 is FNYEAQ. CDR3 nucleotides: TGTGCCAGCAGTTTCGGGCCGACTGGTGGAAAACTGTTTTTT. It is translated as CASSFGPTGGKLFF. Together with reference TRBV7-6 and TRBJ1-4, the CDR3 gives the full variable domain: GAGVSQSPRYKVTKRGQDVALRCDPISGHVSLYWYRQALGQGPEFLTYFNYEAQQDKSGLPNDRFSAERPEGSISTLTIQRTEQRDSAMYRCASSFGPTGGKLFFGSGTQLSVL.

The chain joins TRBV19 to TRBJ2-7, with 8 bases lining up with TRBD1. Germline assignment: CDR1 LNHDA and CDR2 SQIVND (reference sequence). With 3 bases clipped from V and 4 bases from J, the junction kept 8 bases outside the gene matches. The CDR3 sequence is 15 residues long. CDR3 coding DNA: TGTGCCAGTAGTATTAAGGGACAGGAGGGATACGAGCAGTACTTC. Translating gives CASSIKGQEGYEQYF.

J is TRBJ1-4 and V is TRBV28; D gene ambiguous. Germline V gene lookup returns CDR1 MDHEN and CDR2 SYDVKM. This CDR3 has 15 residues. V was cut by 2 bases and J by 7 bases, with 14 bases left in between. The CDR3 nucleotides read TGTGCCAGCAGTTTACCGGGCCTGGGTGGTGAAAAACTGTTTTTT. Residues: CASSLPGLGGEKLFF. Supplemented by reference TRBV28 and TRBJ1-4, the full variable domain reads DVKVTQSSRYLVKRTGEKVFLECVQDMDHENMFWYRQDPGLGLRLIYFSYDVKMKEKGDIPEGYSVSREKKERFSLILESASTNQTSMYLCASSLPGLGGEKLFFGSGTQLSVL.

The chain links TRBV27 to TRBJ2-7, with D tentatively TRBD2 (5 bases). Trimming cost V 3 bases and J 2 bases, with 14 bases left between them. Germline V gene sequence: CDR1 MNHEY, CDR2 SMNVEV (reference sequence). The CDR3 sequence is 15 residues long. This CDR3 is CASSLRAHKAYEQYF. The DNA for the CDR3 is TGTGCCAGCAGTTTGAGGGCACATAAAGCCTACGAGCAGTACTTC.

The V call is TRBV7-2, the J call TRBJ1-2, with a possible D match to TRBD1 (6 bases). V lost 1 base and J 4 bases, leaving 19 bases between the germline ends. Germline V gene data show CDR1 as SGHTA and CDR2 as FQGNSA. The CDR3 covers 17 residues. The CDR3 bases are TGTGCCAGCAGCTTAGGCCGCGCTCCAGGGGTACCCTATGGCTACACCTTC. Its translation: CASSLGRAPGVPYGYTF.

The chain uses TRBV30 and TRBJ1-1; D gene unclear. The V gene lost 2 bases and the J gene lost 5 bases, with 6 bases spanning the gap. CDR3 length: 11 amino acids. Germline CDR1 reads GTSNPN; CDR2 reads SVGIG (reference sequence). This chain's CDR3 is CAWSTATEAFF. Written as DNA, the CDR3 is TGTGCCTGGAGTACGGCTACTGAAGCTTTCTTT.

This clone has a single count. V usage is TRBV12-3 or TRBV12-4 and J usage is TRBJ2-1; possibly TRBD2 for D (6 bases). The CDR3 has 13 residues. Trimming took off 6 bases at V and 8 bases at J, with 14 bases between the two ends. The CDR3 is CASSQTSFYEQFF. The CDR3 DNA reads TGTGCCAGCAGCCAGACTAGTTTTTATGAGCAGTTCTTC.

A word on this clone: Additional DNA sequences in this sample encode the identical CDR3. J is TRBJ1-1 and V is TRBV12-3 or TRBV12-4; possible D gene TRBD1, 5 bases. Trimming took off 1 base at V and 4 bases at J, with 7 bases between the two ends. The CDR3 length is 13 residues. As DNA, the CDR3 is TGTGCCAGCAGTTTAGTAAGGGGCACTGAAGCTTTCTTT. It yields the protein CASSLVRGTEAFF.

The chain carries TRBV3-1 (or the pseudogene TRBV3-2) and TRBJ1-5; D unclear. The germline V gene has CDR1 LGHDT and CDR2 YNNKEL (reference sequence). The V end lost 4 bases, the J end lost 0 bases, and 7 bases lay between the germline ends. The CDR3 is 14 residues long. The CDR3: CASSLQYSNQPQHF. CDR3 DNA: TGTGCCAGCAGCCTCCAGTATAGCAATCAGCCCCAGCATTTT.

V and J are TRBV9 and TRBJ2-7; D perhaps matches TRBD1 (7 bases). CDR1 is SGDLS, CDR2 YYNGEE, per germline. Trimming stripped 4 bases from V and 2 bases from J, with 13 bases between. This CDR3 comprises 14 residues. CDR3 sequence: CASSPGGTAYEQYF. CDR3 DNA sequence: TGTGCCAGCAGCCCAGGAGGGACAGCCTACGAGCAGTACTTC.

This chain joins TRBV9 and TRBJ1-3; 9 positions match TRBD1. V shed 4 bases and J 0 bases; nucleotides not matched to a gene: 11. The CDR3 has 18 residues. CDR1 is SGDLS and CDR2 is YYNGEE in the germline V gene. CDR3 protein: CASSPWDRATVSGNTIYF. CDR3 DNA: TGTGCCAGCAGCCCTTGGGACAGGGCCACCGTCTCTGGAAACACCATATATTTT. The full variable domain, its missing parts supplied by reference TRBV9 and TRBJ1-3, is DSGVTQTPKHLITATGQRVTLRCSPRSGDLSVYWYQQSLDQGLQFLIQYYNGEERAKGNILERFSAQQFPDLHSELNLSSLELGDSALYFCASSPWDRATVSGNTIYFGEGSWLTVV.

This sequence joins TRBV29-1 and TRBJ1-2, with 11 nucleotides matching TRBD1. There are 12 residues in the CDR3. Germline trimming cut 7 bases from V and 4 bases from J; bases unmatched to any gene: 2. Germline V gives CDR1 SQVTM, CDR2 ANQGSEA. The CDR3 spells CSAGTGGYGYTF. The DNA of the CDR3 is TGCAGCGCCGGGACAGGGGGCTATGGCTACACCTTC. Supplemented by reference TRBV29-1 and TRBJ1-2, the full variable domain reads SAVISQKPSRDICQRGTSLTIQCQVDSQVTMMFWYRQQPGQSLTLIATANQGSEATYESGFVIDKFPISRPNLTFSTLTVSNMSPEDSSIYLCSAGTGGYGYTFGSGTRLTVV.

In regard to this clone: A read error may account for a junction end that differs from germline. The chain is built from TRBV14 and TRBJ2-5; D unresolved. Germline CDR1 SGHDN, CDR2 FVKESK. The CDR3 spans 15 residues. The CDR3 loop reads CASSQDNRRQEAQYF. CDR3 bases: TGTGCCAGCAGCCAAGATAATCGCAGACAAGAGGCCCAGTACTTC.

The genes are TRBV7-8 and TRBJ1-3, with D uncertain. From germline, CDR1 is SGHVS and CDR2 FQNEAQ. CDR3 size: 16 residues. The V gene lost 1 base and the J gene lost 0 bases, with 10 bases spanning the gap. The CDR3 protein is CASSLGADHSGNTIYF. For the CDR3, the DNA is TGTGCCAGCAGCTTAGGGGCGGATCACTCTGGAAACACCATATATTTT.

The V gene is TRBV15, the J gene TRBJ2-5, with TRBD2 matching over 8 bases. This CDR3 is built from 14 residues. Per the germline V gene, CDR1 is LNHNV and CDR2 is YYDKDF (reference sequence). The junction had 4 bases not matched to a gene; V was cut back by 6 bases and J by 1 base. The CDR3 DNA is TGTGCCACCAGGGCGGGGGGCCTCCAAGAGACCCAGTACTTC. Protein sequence: CATRAGGLQETQYF.

The chain links TRBV9 to TRBJ2-1, with 8 bases lining up with TRBD2. The CDR3 is 14 residues long. In germline, CDR1 is SGDLS, CDR2 YYNGEE. V trimming: 0 bases; J trimming: 5 bases; junction bases outside the gene matches: 1. CDR3 nucleotides: TGTGCCAGCAGCGTAGCAGCGGGGGACAATGAGCAGTTCTTC. Translating it yields CASSVAAGDNEQFF.

The J gene is TRBJ2-1, the V gene TRBV7-9; D may match TRBD1 or TRBD2 (6 bases each). Deletions cut 5 bases from V and 8 bases from J, with 22 bases between. The CDR3 is 16 amino acids. Germline V CDR1 and CDR2: SEHNR, FQNEAQ (reference sequence). CDR3 sequence (DNA): TGTGCCAGCAGCCGGGGGCGGGTGAGCGGGCTCTATGAGCAGTTCTTC. This gives the protein CASSRGRVSGLYEQFF. The complete variable domain, with remaining parts taken from reference TRBV7-9 and TRBJ2-1, reads DTGVSQNPRHKITKRGQNVTFRCDPISEHNRLYWYRQTLGQGPEFLTYFQNEAQLEKSRLLSDRFSAERPKGSFSTLEIQRTEQGDSAMYLCASSRGRVSGLYEQFFGPGTRLTVL.

The chain combines TRBV10-3 with TRBJ2-4; no definite D call. The CDR3 contains 14 residues. The germline V gene has CDR1 ENHRY and CDR2 SYGVKD. The V and J ends lost 0 bases and 8 bases respectively, with 11 bases between them. The CDR3 is CAISESRTLDIQYF. In DNA form, the CDR3 reads TGTGCCATCAGTGAGTCGAGGACGTTGGACATTCAGTACTTC.

The chain links TRBV7-2 to TRBJ1-5, with D uncertain. Trimming removed 3 bases from V and 5 bases from J, with 14 bases in between. The CDR3 contains 15 residues. From germline, CDR1 is SGHTA and CDR2 FQGNSA. The CDR3 sequence is CASSFLGAVDQPQHF. Written as DNA, the CDR3 is TGTGCCAGCAGCTTTTTGGGCGCCGTCGATCAGCCCCAGCATTTT.

The chain recombines TRBV7-9 with TRBJ1-1; D not certain. The CDR3 extends over 15 amino acids. Germline CDR1 and CDR2: SEHNR and FQNEAQ (reference sequence). Trimming removed 2 bases at V and 1 base at J, with 11 bases between. CDR3 in DNA: TGTGCCAGCAGCTTACGGCCGGTCCCGAACACTGAAGCTTTCTTT. As protein: CASSLRPVPNTEAFF.